Each of the 32 T cell receptor beta chains below was sequenced from the same sample in a study of T cells in Graves' hyperthyroidism and ophthalmopathy (dated by TCRdb to about 2019). The method behind the library was multiplex PCR. Reads for this sample came from an Illumina HiSeq 2000. Amplification of TCR beta CDR3 regions was carried out from RNA transcripts. The TCR CDR3 was subjected to a first round of RT-PCR using the HTBI primer set and the Qiagen OneStep RT-PCR kit. In TCRdb, the public reads were trimmed at Q25 with fastp and aligned with MiXCR, with productive beta chains retained. Each CDR3 protein gets just one entry, which takes the most common genes and DNA from the rows behind it. The sample profile shows more than 550,000 distinct CDR3 sequences; roughly 17% of them were found once. Roughly a sixth of the sample is in the top ten clones. Sequencing input: blood. Source of these receptors: a man in his fifties or sixties with Graves' hyperthyroidism.

This clonotype was observed a single time. J is TRBJ1-4 and V is TRBV20-1; D is undetermined. The CDR3 spans 14 residues. Germline loops: CDR1 DFQATT, CDR2 SNEGSKA (reference sequence). V lost 0 bases and J 8 bases, leaving 13 bases between the germline ends. CDR3 DNA: TGCAGTGCTAGAGACCCCCGTAAGGGAGAAAAACTGTTTTTT. Translating it yields CSARDPRKGEKLFF.

In this sample, this clonotype turned up a few times. The gene calls are TRBV12-3 or TRBV12-4 and TRBJ2-3; tentatively, D is TRBD2 (6 bases). The CDR3 covers 17 residues. Trimming left V 0 bases short and J 4 bases short, with 17 bases between. The CDR3 DNA is TGTGCCAGCAGTTTAGCGCTGGGAGACGGAGGGGCAGATACGCAGTATTTT. The encoded protein is CASSLALGDGGADTQYF.

The chain links TRBV12-3 or TRBV12-4 to TRBJ2-1; tentative D call: TRBD1 (6 bases). CDR3 size: 14 residues. V shed 7 bases and J shed 7 bases, with 17 bases lying between them. The CDR3 DNA reads TGTGCCAGCACCCTGTGGCAGGGGAAGAATGAGCAGTTCTTC. It encodes CASTLWQGKNEQFF.

This clonotype was counted at least ten times. This rearrangement joins TRBV28 to TRBJ2-7, with a weak D call TRBD2 (6 bases). V lost 1 base and J 7 bases, leaving 14 bases between the germline ends. Germline CDR1 and CDR2: MDHEN and SYDVKM. This CDR3 comprises 14 residues. In DNA form, the CDR3 reads TGTGCCAGCAGTTTATCGGGACTTTCGAGGGAGCAGTACTTC. This gives the protein CASSLSGLSREQYF.

This chain uses TRBV6-1 with TRBJ2-7; D may be TRBD1 or TRBD2 (5 bases each). The V gene lost 5 bases and the J gene lost 5 bases, with 13 bases spanning the gap. Germline assignment: CDR1 MNHNS and CDR2 SASEGT. This CDR3 is 13 amino acids long. CDR3 DNA sequence: TGTGCCAGCAGTAAGGGACCCCTCCACGAGCAGTACTTC. This sequence encodes CASSKGPLHEQYF.

This clonotype was picked up many times. The rearrangement links TRBV7-9 to TRBJ1-1; 7 positions agree with TRBD1. The ends lost 5 bases at V and 7 bases at J; junction bases unmatched: 10. CDR3 length: 14 residues. CDR1 and CDR2 from the germline V gene are SEHNR and FQNEAQ (reference sequence). The DNA for the CDR3 is TGTGCCAGCAGCCTCGGACAGGCCTTCTTTGAAGCTTTCTTT. This sequence encodes CASSLGQAFFEAFF.

The chain couples TRBV2 to TRBJ1-1; D is uncertain. CDR1 and CDR2 (germline): SNHLY, FYNNEI. V shed 6 bases and J shed 3 bases, with 14 bases lying between them. This CDR3 is 14 amino acids long. The CDR3 is CASRTFMGDTEAFF. DNA of the CDR3: TGTGCCAGCAGGACCTTCATGGGAGACACTGAAGCTTTCTTT. The full variable domain, completed using reference TRBV2 and TRBJ1-1, is EPEVTQTPSHQVTQMGQEVILRCVPISNHLYFYWYRQILGQKVEFLVSFYNNEISEKSEIFDDQFSVERPDGSNFTLKIRSTKLEDSAMYFCASRTFMGDTEAFFGQGTRLTVV.

A single count supports this clonotype. The rearrangement links TRBV19 to TRBJ1-5; D gene uncertain. This CDR3 spans 16 amino acids. Germline V gene sequence: CDR1 LNHDA, CDR2 SQIVND (reference sequence). Trimming took off 1 base at V and 0 bases at J, with 10 bases between the two ends. DNA of the CDR3: TGTGCCAGTAGTATAGGGGTTTTAGGTAGCAATCAGCCCCAGCATTTT. This sequence encodes CASSIGVLGSNQPQHF.

Many counts were recorded for this clonotype. The chain is built from TRBV6-5 and TRBJ1-2; a weak D match, TRBD1 (5 bases). Trimming stripped 0 bases from V and 7 bases from J, with 15 bases between. Germline lookup yields CDR1 MNHEY and CDR2 SVGAGI. This CDR3 has 15 residues. The CDR3 nucleotides are TGTGCCAGCAGTTACTCGAAGCGGCAGGGCTCTGGCTACACCTTC. As protein: CASSYSKRQGSGYTF.

This clonotype was observed many times. The genes are TRBV28 and TRBJ2-2, with D possibly TRBD2 on 5 matching bases. The CDR3 totals 14 residues. Germline-derived CDR1 and CDR2 are MDHEN and SYDVKM. The germline V and J ends were trimmed by 6 bases and 1 base, with 9 bases remaining between them. CDR3 protein: CASRAGGNTGELFF. In DNA form, the CDR3 reads TGTGCCAGCAGAGCTGGAGGGAACACCGGGGAGCTGTTTTTT.

The chain is built from TRBV30 and TRBJ1-3, with a weak D call TRBD1 (5 bases). The length of the CDR3 is 16 residues. Germline assignment: CDR1 GTSNPN and CDR2 SVGIG (reference sequence). Trimming cost V 0 bases and J 0 bases, with 12 bases left between them. The CDR3 here is CAWSVPGPSSGNTIYF. CDR3 nucleotides: TGTGCCTGGAGTGTCCCGGGACCGTCCTCTGGAAACACCATATATTTT.

Only a few counts were recorded for this clonotype. This rearrangement joins TRBV30 to TRBJ1-6, with 7 nucleotides matching TRBD1. The germline V gene has CDR1 GTSNPN and CDR2 SVGIG (reference sequence). Trimming at V came to 2 bases and at J to 4 bases, leaving 11 bases not matched to a gene. The CDR3 contains 17 residues. The CDR3 DNA follows: TGTGCCTGGAGTCGAGGGACAGCCGCGGGATATAATTCACCCCTCCACTTT. It translates to CAWSRGTAAGYNSPLHF.

This clonotype was detected ten times or more. The V and J genes are TRBV2 and TRBJ1-1; 7 bases are shared with TRBD1. The trim removed 6 bases at V and 0 bases at J, leaving 13 bases unmatched. Germline V gene lookup returns CDR1 SNHLY and CDR2 FYNNEI. This CDR3 contains 17 residues. CDR3 sequence reads: CASRYGQETAMNTEAFF. Written as DNA, the CDR3 is TGTGCCAGCAGATACGGACAGGAAACGGCCATGAACACTGAAGCTTTCTTT.

This clonotype has a count of ten or more. This chain uses TRBV2 with TRBJ1-1; D perhaps matches TRBD1 (5 bases). Germline V gene sequence: CDR1 SNHLY, CDR2 FYNNEI. This CDR3 contains 15 residues. V lost 5 bases, J lost 0 bases, and 13 bases lay in between. The CDR3 protein is CASSLSRVMNTEAFF. The DNA of the CDR3 is TGTGCCAGCAGTCTTTCCAGGGTGATGAACACTGAAGCTTTCTTT.

Only a few counts were recorded for this clonotype. The chain employs TRBV28 and TRBJ1-2, with D hard to call. This CDR3 contains 14 residues. Trimming shortened V by 3 bases and J by 8 bases, and 16 bases separated the two germline ends. Germline V gene sequence: CDR1 MDHEN, CDR2 SYDVKM. In DNA form, the CDR3 reads TGTGCCAGCAGTTTTAGTTCGGCAGCCCGCGGCTACACCTTC. Translated, it gives CASSFSSAARGYTF.

This chain links TRBV27 with TRBJ1-5; TRBD1 aligns across 7 bases. V gave up 9 bases and J gave up 6 bases; unmatched junction bases: 11. In germline, CDR1 is MNHEY, CDR2 SMNVEV (reference sequence). The CDR3 contains 14 residues. CDR3 residues: CARIDRELRQPQHF. The CDR3 DNA reads as TGTGCCAGGATAGACAGGGAATTGCGTCAGCCCCAGCATTTT.

This clonotype came up many times. V is TRBV6-2 or TRBV6-3 and J is TRBJ2-1, with 8 bases that match TRBD1. The CDR3 covers 15 residues. With V trimmed by 5 bases and J by 6 bases, 9 bases remained unmatched. In germline, CDR1 is MNHEY, CDR2 SVGEGT. CDR3 in amino acids: CASSPRQGKGNEQFF. As DNA, the CDR3 is TGTGCCAGCAGTCCCCGACAGGGGAAAGGCAATGAGCAGTTCTTC.

This clonotype was detected many times. This chain connects TRBV11-2 to TRBJ2-7; D tentatively reads TRBD1 or TRBD2 (6 bases each). Germline-derived CDR1 and CDR2 are SGHAT and FQNNGV. Trimming pared 1 base from V and 6 bases from J, leaving 16 bases between. The CDR3 length is 15 residues. The CDR3 DNA is TGTGCCAGCAGCTTAGTTGGAGGGGGGCTGGGCGAGCAGTACTTC. Translation gives CASSLVGGGLGEQYF.

The chain joins TRBV6-5 to TRBJ2-1; 9 bases fit TRBD2. Germline-derived CDR1 and CDR2 are MNHEY and SVGAGI. The length of the CDR3 is 17 residues. V lost 0 bases, J lost 6 bases, and 9 bases stayed unmatched. The CDR3 region is CASSYSGPGLASNEQFF. The CDR3 nucleotides are TGTGCCAGCAGTTACTCGGGCCCGGGACTAGCAAGCAATGAGCAGTTCTTC.

The CDR3 region is CSAGQNSGNTIYF. CDR3 nucleotides: TGCAGTGCCGGACAGAACTCTGGAAACACCATATATTTT. The rearrangement joins TRBV20-1 to TRBJ1-3; a possible D gene is TRBD1 (6 bases). This CDR3 has 13 amino acids. V shed 6 bases and J shed 0 bases, with 9 bases lying between them. Per germline, CDR1 DFQATT and CDR2 SNEGSKA (reference sequence).

The chain has TRBV11-2 and TRBJ2-1; 7 bases line up with TRBD2. V lost 5 bases and J lost 6; bases outside the gene matches: 13. The CDR3 is made up of 16 amino acids. Germline V lookup: CDR1 SGHAT, CDR2 FQNNGV. CDR3 amino acids: CASSPETSSTLNEQFF. CDR3 sequence (DNA): TGTGCCAGCAGCCCCGAGACTAGCTCGACCCTCAATGAGCAGTTCTTC.

This clonotype was recorded a few times. The chain's CDR3 is CASRREWYNEQFF. The CDR3 DNA follows: TGTGCCAGCAGAAGGGAATGGTACAATGAGCAGTTCTTC. J is TRBJ2-1 and V is TRBV27, with D hard to call. Trimming removed 6 bases from V and 4 bases from J, with 10 bases in between. Germline assignment: CDR1 MNHEY and CDR2 SMNVEV (reference sequence). There are 13 residues in the CDR3.

In its sample, this clonotype was seen a few times. V gene TRBV24-1 combines with J gene TRBJ1-2; D gene unclear. The CDR3 is 13 amino acids. V lost 5 bases, J lost 8 bases, and 14 bases lay in between. Per germline, CDR1 KGHDR and CDR2 SFDVKD. This CDR3 reads CATSVEAVGGYTF. CDR3 nucleotide sequence: TGTGCCACCAGTGTAGAGGCCGTGGGGGGCTACACCTTC.

This clonotype occurred a few times. This sequence joins TRBV10-3 and TRBJ1-2, with D possibly matching TRBD1 (6 bases). Germline assignment: CDR1 ENHRY and CDR2 SYGVKD. V lost 6 bases to trimming and J lost 0 bases, with 8 bases between them. The CDR3 totals 13 residues. This chain's CDR3 is CAIRDSANYGYTF. The CDR3 bases are TGTGCCATCAGGGACAGCGCTAACTATGGCTACACCTTC.

In its sample, this clonotype was seen a few times. This chain uses TRBV10-3 with TRBJ2-2, with TRBD1 matching 9 bases. Germline CDR1 is ENHRY and CDR2 is SYGVKD. V trimming: 5 bases; J trimming: 1 base; junction bases outside the gene matches: 2. CDR3 length equals 15 residues. The CDR3 region is CAISPGQGNTGELFF. CDR3 bases: TGTGCCATCAGTCCGGGACAGGGGAACACCGGGGAGCTGTTTTTT.

The chain has TRBV9 and TRBJ1-4; perhaps TRBD1 as D (6 bases). The CDR3 sequence is 15 residues long. V lost 2 bases, J lost 7 bases, and 15 bases lay in between. The V gene's germline CDR1 is SGDLS and CDR2 YYNGEE. CDR3 loop: CASSVGGGRVEKLFF. CDR3 nucleotide sequence: TGTGCCAGCAGCGTTGGAGGGGGACGGGTTGAAAAACTGTTTTTT.

The chain carries TRBV19 and TRBJ1-4; 7 bases are a match to TRBD1. The CDR3 consists of 14 residues. Germline CDR1 LNHDA, CDR2 SQIVND (reference sequence). Trimming at V came to 3 bases and at J to 5 bases, leaving 3 bases not matched to a gene. The CDR3 reads CASSIGTVNEKLFF. The CDR3 DNA reads TGTGCCAGTAGTATCGGGACAGTGAATGAAAAACTGTTTTTT.

In its sample, this clonotype was seen many times. The rearrangement joins TRBV12-3 or TRBV12-4 to TRBJ2-5, with a weak D call TRBD1 (6 bases). The CDR3 length is 14 residues. Trimming shortened V by 5 bases and J by 3 bases, and 13 bases separated the two germline ends. Written as DNA, the CDR3 is TGTGCCAGCAGTGCAAACAGGGAAGAAGAGACCCAGTACTTC. Its protein is CASSANREEETQYF.

The table lists this clonotype with many counts. The chain recombines TRBV20-1 with TRBJ2-7; 7 bases align to TRBD1. V was pared by 1 base and J by 0 bases, with 12 bases of the junction left unmatched. The CDR3 length is 17 residues. CDR1 is DFQATT and CDR2 is SNEGSKA in the germline V gene (reference sequence). In nucleotides, the CDR3 is TGCAGTGCTAGAGCCGGGACAGCTGGCCTGAGCTCCTACGAGCAGTACTTC. Protein product: CSARAGTAGLSSYEQYF.

This clonotype was found many times. This chain connects TRBV2 to TRBJ2-2, with TRBD1 matching over 8 bases. Germline loops: CDR1 SNHLY, CDR2 FYNNEI. V gave up 6 bases and J gave up 3 bases; unmatched junction bases: 6. The CDR3 loop spans 15 amino acids. Here the CDR3 reads CASRFQGADTGELFF. CDR3 nucleotides: TGTGCCAGCAGATTTCAGGGGGCCGACACCGGGGAGCTGTTTTTT.

This clonotype was picked up many times. The gene calls are TRBV27 and TRBJ1-1, with 9 bases lining up with TRBD1. Germline CDR1 and CDR2: MNHEY and SMNVEV (reference sequence). V lost 5 bases to trimming and J lost 5 bases; unmatched junction nucleotides: 9. CDR3 length: 15 residues. Here the CDR3 reads CASSPGTGRQTEAFF. In DNA, the CDR3 is TGTGCCAGCAGTCCCGGGACAGGGAGGCAAACTGAAGCTTTCTTT.

The sample holds many counts of this clonotype. This chain links TRBV7-9 with TRBJ2-1; 9 positions agree with TRBD2. The V segment lost 3 bases and the J segment 0 bases; nucleotides outside the gene matches: 15. CDR3 length: 20 residues. Germline CDR1 is SEHNR and CDR2 is FQNEAQ (reference sequence). The CDR3 region is CASSFPIAPSGISSYNEQFF. The CDR3 DNA reads TGTGCCAGCAGCTTCCCCATAGCGCCTAGCGGGATCAGCTCCTACAATGAGCAGTTCTTC.